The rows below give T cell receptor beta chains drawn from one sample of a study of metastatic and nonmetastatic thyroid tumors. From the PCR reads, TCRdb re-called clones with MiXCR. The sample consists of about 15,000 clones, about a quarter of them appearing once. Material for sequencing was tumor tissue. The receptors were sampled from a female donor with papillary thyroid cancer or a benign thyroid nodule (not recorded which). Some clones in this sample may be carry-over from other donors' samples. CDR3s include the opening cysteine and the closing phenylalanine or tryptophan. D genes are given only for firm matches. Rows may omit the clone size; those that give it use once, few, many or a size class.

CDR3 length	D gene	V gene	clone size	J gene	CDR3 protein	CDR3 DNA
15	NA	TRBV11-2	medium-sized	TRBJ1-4	CASSSITGRGEKLFF	TGTGCCAGCAGCTCTATTACCGGGAGAGGAGAAAAACTGTTTTTT
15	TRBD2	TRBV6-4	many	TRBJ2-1	CASSDGTSGVSRQFF	TGTGCCAGCAGTGACGGGACTAGCGGGGTGAGCCGGCAGTTCTTC
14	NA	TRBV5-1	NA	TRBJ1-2	CASSSGRPNYGYTF	TGCGCCAGCAGCTCCGGACGGCCCAACTATGGCTACACCTTC
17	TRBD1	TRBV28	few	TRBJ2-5	CASSLLGQGSLQETQYF	TGTGCCAGCAGTTTATTGGGACAGGGAAGTCTGCAAGAGACCCAGTACTTC
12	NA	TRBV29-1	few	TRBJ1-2	CSVELLNYGYTF	TGCAGCGTTGAACTCCTAAACTATGGCTACACCTTC
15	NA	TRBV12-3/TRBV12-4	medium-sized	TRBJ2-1	CASSRDPSSYNEQFF	TGTGCCAGCAGTCGAGACCCCAGCTCCTACAATGAGCAGTTCTTC
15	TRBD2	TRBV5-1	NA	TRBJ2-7	CASSSPGLGTYEQYF	TGCGCCAGCAGCTCACCGGGACTAGGCACCTACGAGCAGTACTTC
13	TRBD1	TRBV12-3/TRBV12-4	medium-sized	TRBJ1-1	CASSLRGGSGAFF	TGTGCCAGCAGCCTCAGGGGGGGTTCTGGAGCTTTCTTT
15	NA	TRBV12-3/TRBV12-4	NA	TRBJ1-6	CASRVGGINNSPLHF	TGTGCCAGCAGAGTCGGGGGGATCAATAATTCACCCCTCCACTTT
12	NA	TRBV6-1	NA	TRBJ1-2	CASSEEEYGYTF	TGTGCCAGCAGTGAGGAGGAATATGGCTACACCTTC
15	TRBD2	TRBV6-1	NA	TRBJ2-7	CASSKTSGTYYEQYF	TGTGCCAGCAGCAAGACTAGCGGGACCTACTACGAGCAGTACTTC
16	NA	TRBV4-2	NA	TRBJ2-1	CASSLLSVGVGNEQFF	TGTGCCAGCAGCCTACTTAGCGTGGGCGTGGGGAATGAGCAGTTCTTC
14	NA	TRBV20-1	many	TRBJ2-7	CSEEGAGWSYEQYF	TGCAGTGAGGAGGGGGCGGGATGGTCCTACGAGCAGTACTTC
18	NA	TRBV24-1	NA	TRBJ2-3	CATSVGREGAGNTDMQYF	TGTGCCACCAGTGTAGGGAGAGAGGGGGCGGGGAACACAGATATGCAGTATTTT
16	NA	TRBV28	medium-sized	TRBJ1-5	CASTPPQGFGDQPQHF	TGTGCCAGCACCCCCCCTCAGGGGTTTGGGGATCAGCCCCAGCATTTT
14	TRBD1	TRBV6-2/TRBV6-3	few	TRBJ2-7	CASSYLGQVYEQYF	TGTGCCAGCAGTTACCTGGGACAGGTCTACGAGCAGTACTTC
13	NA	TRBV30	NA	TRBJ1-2	CAWSVGLTYGYTF	TGTGCCTGGAGTGTAGGACTCACCTATGGCTACACCTTC
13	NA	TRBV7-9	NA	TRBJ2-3	CASSLAGGDTQYF	TGTGCCAGCAGCTTAGCGGGAGGAGATACGCAGTATTTT
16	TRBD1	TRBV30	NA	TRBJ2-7	CAWSVRGQGASYEQYF	TGTGCCTGGAGTGTCCGAGGGCAGGGGGCCTCTTACGAGCAGTACTTC
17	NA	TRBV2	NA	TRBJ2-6	CASSERAGYSGANVLTF	TGTGCCAGCAGTGAGAGGGCGGGATACTCTGGGGCCAACGTCCTGACTTTC
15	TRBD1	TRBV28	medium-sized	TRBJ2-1	CASSWAGGSDNEQFF	TGTGCCAGCAGCTGGGCAGGGGGTTCGGACAATGAGCAGTTCTTC
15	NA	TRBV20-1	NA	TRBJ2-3	CSAQDRGRSTDTQYF	TGCAGTGCCCAAGACCGCGGCCGAAGCACAGATACGCAGTATTTT
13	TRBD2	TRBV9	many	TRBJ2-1	CASSQRLANEQFF	TGTGCCAGCAGCCAAAGACTAGCCAATGAGCAGTTCTTC
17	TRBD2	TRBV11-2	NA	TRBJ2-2	CASSTKTSGVNTGELFF	TGTGCCAGCAGCACCAAGACTAGCGGGGTAAACACCGGGGAGCTGTTTTTT
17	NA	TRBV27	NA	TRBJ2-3	CASSLLPKVRGTDTQYF	TGTGCCAGCAGTTTACTTCCCAAGGTCCGGGGGACAGATACGCAGTATTTT
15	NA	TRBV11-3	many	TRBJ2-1	CASSLEGTWGNEQFF	TGTGCCAGCAGCTTAGAGGGGACGTGGGGCAATGAGCAGTTCTTC
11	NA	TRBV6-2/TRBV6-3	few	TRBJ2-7	CASMGSYEHYF	TGTGCCAGCATGGGTAGTTACGAGCATTACTTC
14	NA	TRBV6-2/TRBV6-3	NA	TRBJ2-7	CASSTGEGTYEQYF	TGTGCCAGCAGTACCGGAGAGGGAACCTACGAGCAGTACTTC
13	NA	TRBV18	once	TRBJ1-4	CASSLGLEEKLFF	TGTGCCAGCTCCCTCGGCCTGGAAGAAAAACTGTTTTTT
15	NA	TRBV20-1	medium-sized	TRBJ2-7	CSAREPRLSNYEQYF	TGCAGTGCTAGAGAACCGAGGCTATCAAACTACGAGCAGTACTTC
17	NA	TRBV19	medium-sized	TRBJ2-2	CASRQWEEPRNAGELFF	TGTGCCAGTCGCCAGTGGGAGGAGCCCCGGAACGCCGGGGAGCTGTTTTTT
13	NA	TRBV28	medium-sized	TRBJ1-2	CASRAVTREGYTF	TGTGCCAGCAGGGCCGTGACGAGAGAAGGCTACACCTTC
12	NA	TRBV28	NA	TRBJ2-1	CASSLASNEQFF	TGTGCCAGCAGCCTTGCCAGCAATGAGCAGTTCTTC
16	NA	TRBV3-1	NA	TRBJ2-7	CASSQGLQGGGYEQYF	TGTGCCAGCAGCCAAGGACTACAGGGAGGGGGGTACGAGCAGTACTTC
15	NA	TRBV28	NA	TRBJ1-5	CAGSLGCWGNQPQHF	TGTGCCGGCAGCTTAGGGTGCTGGGGCAATCAGCCCCAGCATTTT
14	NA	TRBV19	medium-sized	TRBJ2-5	CASSASRGGETQYF	TGTGCCAGTAGTGCATCAAGGGGGGGAGAGACCCAGTACTTC
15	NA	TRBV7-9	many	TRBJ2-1	CASSLLRSSYNEQFF	TGTGCCAGCAGCTTACTGAGGAGCTCCTACAATGAGCAGTTCTTC
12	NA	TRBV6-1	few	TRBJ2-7	CASTGEWYEQYF	TGTGCCAGCACTGGGGAATGGTACGAGCAGTACTTC
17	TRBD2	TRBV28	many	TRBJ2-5	CASSSRYKSAGKETQYF	TGTGCCAGCAGTTCCAGATACAAATCAGCGGGAAAAGAGACCCAGTACTTC
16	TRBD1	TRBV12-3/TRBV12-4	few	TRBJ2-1	CAISASGQGSYNEQFF	TGTGCCATCAGCGCCTCTGGACAGGGCTCCTACAATGAGCAGTTCTTC
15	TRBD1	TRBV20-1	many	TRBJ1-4	CSASSWGQGNEKLFF	TGCAGTGCTAGTTCGTGGGGACAGGGGAACGAAAAACTGTTTTTT
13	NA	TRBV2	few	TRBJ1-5	CASATNSNQPQHF	TGTGCCAGCGCGACCAATAGCAATCAGCCCCAGCATTTT
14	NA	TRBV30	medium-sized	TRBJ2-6	CAWMGGGGANVLTF	TGTGCCTGGATGGGGGGAGGGGGAGCCAACGTCCTGACTTTC
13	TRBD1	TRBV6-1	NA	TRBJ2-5	CASSRTGSETQYF	TGTGCCAGCAGTCGGACAGGCTCGGAGACCCAGTACTTC
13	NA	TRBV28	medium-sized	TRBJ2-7	CASTATPPWEQYF	TGTGCCAGCACGGCGACCCCTCCCTGGGAGCAGTACTTC
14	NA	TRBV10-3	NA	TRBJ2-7	CAISEGDSDSEQYF	TGTGCCATCAGTGAGGGCGACAGTGATTCCGAGCAGTACTTC
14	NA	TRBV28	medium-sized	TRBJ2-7	CASSFRQEVPEQYF	TGTGCCAGCAGTTTCCGACAGGAGGTCCCCGAGCAGTACTTC
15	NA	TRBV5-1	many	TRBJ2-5	CASSLTGTPQETQYF	TGCGCCAGCAGCTTAACCGGGACACCCCAAGAGACCCAGTACTTC
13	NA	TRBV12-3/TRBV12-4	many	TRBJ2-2	CASSENPTGELFF	TGTGCCAGCAGTGAGAATCCCACCGGGGAGCTGTTTTTT
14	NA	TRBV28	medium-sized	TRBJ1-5	CASSSHQGIQPQHF	TGTGCCAGCAGTTCTCATCAGGGGATACAGCCCCAGCATTTT
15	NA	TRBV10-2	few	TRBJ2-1	CASSEWESVGNEQFF	TGCGCCAGCAGTGAGTGGGAGAGTGTTGGGAATGAGCAGTTCTTC
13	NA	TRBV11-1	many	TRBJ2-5	CASSFGQQETQYF	TGTGCCAGCAGCTTTGGACAACAAGAGACCCAGTACTTC
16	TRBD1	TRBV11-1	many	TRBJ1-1	CASSPLGQGGDTEAFF	TGTGCCAGCAGCCCCCTCGGACAGGGTGGGGACACTGAAGCTTTCTTT
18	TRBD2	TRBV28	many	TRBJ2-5	CASSLRTTSGGVGETQYF	TGTGCCAGCAGTTTACGGACTACTAGCGGGGGGGTAGGAGAGACCCAGTACTTC
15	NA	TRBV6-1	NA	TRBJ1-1	CASSSDQGANTEAFF	TGTGCCAGCAGCTCAGACCAGGGAGCGAACACTGAAGCTTTCTTT
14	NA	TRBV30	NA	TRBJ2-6	CAWSGGSGANVLTF	TGTGCCTGGAGTGGGGGCTCTGGGGCCAACGTCCTGACTTTC
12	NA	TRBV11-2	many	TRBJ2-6	CATTVGANVLTF	TGTGCCACAACAGTGGGGGCCAACGTCCTGACTTTC
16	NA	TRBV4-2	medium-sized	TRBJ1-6	CASSQDAGTRDSPLHF	TGTGCCAGCAGCCAAGATGCGGGGACAAGGGATTCACCCCTCCACTTT
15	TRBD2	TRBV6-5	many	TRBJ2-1	CASSYSTGRANEQFF	TGTGCCAGCAGTTACTCTACCGGGAGGGCAAATGAGCAGTTCTTC